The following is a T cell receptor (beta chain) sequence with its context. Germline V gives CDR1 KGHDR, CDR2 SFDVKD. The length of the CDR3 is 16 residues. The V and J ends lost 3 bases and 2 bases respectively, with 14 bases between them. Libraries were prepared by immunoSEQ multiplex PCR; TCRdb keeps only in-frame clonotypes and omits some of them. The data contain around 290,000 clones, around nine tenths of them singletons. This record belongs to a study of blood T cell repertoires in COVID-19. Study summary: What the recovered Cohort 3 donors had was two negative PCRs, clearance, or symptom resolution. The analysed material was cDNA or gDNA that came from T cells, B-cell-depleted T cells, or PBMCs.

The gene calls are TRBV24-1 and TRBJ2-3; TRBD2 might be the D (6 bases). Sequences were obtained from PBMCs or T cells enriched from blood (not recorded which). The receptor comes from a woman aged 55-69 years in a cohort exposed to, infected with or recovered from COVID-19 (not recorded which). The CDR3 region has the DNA TGTGCCACCAGTGATCGGAGGGCGGCAGACACAGATACGCAGTATTTT. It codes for CATSDRRAADTDTQYF.